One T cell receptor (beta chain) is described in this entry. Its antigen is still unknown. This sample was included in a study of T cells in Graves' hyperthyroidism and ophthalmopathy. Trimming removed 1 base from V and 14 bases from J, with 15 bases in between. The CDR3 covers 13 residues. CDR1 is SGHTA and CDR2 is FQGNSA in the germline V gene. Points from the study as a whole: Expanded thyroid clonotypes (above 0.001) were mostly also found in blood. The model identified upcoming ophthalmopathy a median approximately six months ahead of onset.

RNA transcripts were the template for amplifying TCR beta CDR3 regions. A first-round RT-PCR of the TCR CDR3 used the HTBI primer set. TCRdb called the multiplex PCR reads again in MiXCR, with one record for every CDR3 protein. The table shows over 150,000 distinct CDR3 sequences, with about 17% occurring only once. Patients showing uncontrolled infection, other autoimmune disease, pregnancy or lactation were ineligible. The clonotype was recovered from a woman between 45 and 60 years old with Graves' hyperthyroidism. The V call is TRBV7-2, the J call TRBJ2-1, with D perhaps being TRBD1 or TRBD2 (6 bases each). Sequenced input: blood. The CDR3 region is CASSLERGAGEFF. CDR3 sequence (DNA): TGTGCCAGCAGCTTAGAACGCGGGGCAGGGGAGTTCTTC.